The next 21 T cell receptor beta chains were all read from a single sample in a study of T-cell memory formation after mild COVID-19. TCRdb passed the 5' RACE reads through MiXCR, listing each CDR3 protein once. The sample contains 180,000 or so distinct CDR3 sequences, approximately 16% of which appear only once. Sequencing was carried out using PBMCs or a T cell subset sorted from them (not recorded which). The receptors shown here come from an adult woman who had mild COVID-19 (a few samples of this study predate the infection). Cell type and time point are not known.

This clonotype was counted many times. V and J are TRBV20-1 and TRBJ2-1; no clear D. Germline assignment: CDR1 DFQATT and CDR2 SNEGSKA (reference sequence). V lost 1 base and J 10 bases, leaving 17 bases between the germline ends. The CDR3 is 14 residues long. The CDR3 nucleotides are TGCAGTGCTAGAGCGAGACACGGCAAGAAGGAGCAGTTCTTC. Translation gives CSARARHGKKEQFF.

The DNA for the CDR3 is TGTGCCAGCTCACCAAGTCTAGCGGGAGTTGGCACCGGGGAGCTGTTTTTT. Residues: CASSPSLAGVGTGELFF. The V and J genes are TRBV18 and TRBJ2-2, with TRBD2 matching 10 bases. The germline CDR1 and CDR2 sequences are KGHSH and LQKENI. V dropped 2 bases and J dropped 4; count of bases not matched to a gene: 7. This CDR3 is 17 amino acids long.

The chain is built from TRBV6-1 and TRBJ2-3; D is unresolved. CDR1 is MNHNS and CDR2 is SASEGT in the germline V gene. V gave up 7 bases and J gave up 3 bases, with 11 bases separating them. CDR3 length: 13 residues. The CDR3 nucleotides are TGTGCCAGCACGGCCCTGGGGACAGATACGCAGTATTTT. It yields the protein CASTALGTDTQYF.

This clonotype was seen only a few times. The chain employs TRBV7-8 and TRBJ1-1; no clear D. Trimming took 2 bases from V and 7 from J, leaving 14 bases between them. This CDR3 has 14 amino acids. The germline gives CDR1 SGHVS, CDR2 FQNEAQ. CDR3 coding DNA: TGTGCCAGCAGCTTAACCCAGGTCACCCATGAAGCTTTCTTT. Residues: CASSLTQVTHEAFF.

This sequence joins TRBV29-1 and TRBJ1-2; D gene ambiguous. This CDR3 is 10 amino acids long. From germline, CDR1 is SQVTM and CDR2 ANQGSEA. V was shortened by 1 base and J by 7 bases, with 4 bases between the two germline ends. In nucleotides, the CDR3 is TGCAGCGTTGAAGCCGGTGGCTACACCTTC. It codes for CSVEAGGYTF.

This clonotype was observed at least ten times. V is TRBV12-3 or TRBV12-4 and J is TRBJ2-2; TRBD2 agrees at 7 bases. Trimming removed 7 bases from V and 0 bases from J; junction bases left unmatched: 14. This CDR3 has 18 amino acids. The CDR3 region has the DNA TGTGCCAGCACTTCCATCCTAGCGGCGGCAACGAACACCGGGGAGCTGTTTTTT. Protein sequence: CASTSILAAATNTGELFF.

CDR3 coding DNA: TGTGCCAGCAGCTTAGCTCGGGTGAGGGGTGAGCAGTTCTTC. Residues: CASSLARVRGEQFF. The rearrangement uses TRBV7-8 and TRBJ2-1; the D gene could be TRBD1 or TRBD2 (5 bases each). The CDR3 length is 14 residues. Per germline, CDR1 SGHVS and CDR2 FQNEAQ. Trimming stripped 0 bases from V and 9 bases from J, with 12 bases between. Using reference TRBV7-8 and TRBJ2-1 for the parts outside the CDR3, the full variable domain is GAGVSQSPRYKVAKRGQDVALRCDPISGHVSLFWYQQALGQGPEFLTYFQNEAQLDKSGLPSDRFFAERPEGSVSTLKIQRTQQEDSAVYLCASSLARVRGEQFFGPGTRLTVL.

This clonotype came up a few times. The genes are TRBV3-1 and TRBJ1-5; D is uncertain. The CDR3 has 14 amino acids. Looked up from germline, CDR1 is LGHDT and CDR2 is YNNKEL (reference sequence). V was cut by 0 bases and J by 7 bases, with 10 bases left in between. CDR3 protein: CASSQDNSGQPQHF. The CDR3 bases are TGTGCCAGCAGCCAAGATAACAGCGGGCAGCCCCAGCATTTT.

V is TRBV5-1 and J is TRBJ2-5; 13 bases line up with TRBD2. With 2 bases clipped from V and 3 bases from J, the junction kept 4 bases outside the gene matches. Germline CDR1 and CDR2: SGHRS and YFSETQ. CDR3 size: 16 residues. The DNA for the CDR3 is TGCGCCAGCAGCTTTTCCGGGACTAGCGGGAAAGAGACCCAGTACTTC. It specifies CASSFSGTSGKETQYF.

The CDR3 sequence is CATSETTGAEQYF. CDR3 sequence (DNA): TGTGCCACCAGTGAGACGACAGGGGCCGAGCAGTACTTC. The rearrangement joins TRBV24-1 to TRBJ2-7, with 8 bases matching TRBD1. Per the germline V gene, CDR1 is KGHDR and CDR2 is SFDVKD. V lost 4 bases and J lost 6; bases outside the gene matches: 4. The CDR3 runs 13 residues.

This clonotype was counted at least ten times. J is TRBJ1-2 and V is TRBV20-1; TRBD1 matches 8 bases. The CDR3 loop spans 13 amino acids. Germline CDR1 DFQATT, CDR2 SNEGSKA (reference sequence). V shed 0 bases and J 6 bases; nucleotides not matched to a gene: 3. The chain's CDR3 is CSARDYRGNGYTF. The DNA of the CDR3 is TGCAGTGCTAGAGACTACAGGGGGAATGGCTACACCTTC.

This clonotype was observed a handful of times. The chain uses TRBV7-3 and TRBJ2-1; 7 bases align to TRBD2. The CDR3 sequence is 14 residues long. CDR1 and CDR2 from the germline V gene are SGHTA and FQGTGA. V gave up 5 bases and J gave up 10 bases; unmatched junction bases: 11. DNA of the CDR3: TGTGCCAGCAGCGCCTCGGGAGGACTCCAGGAGCAGTTCTTC. Encoded protein: CASSASGGLQEQFF.

The chain combines TRBV4-1 with TRBJ1-2; D unresolved. The CDR3 totals 14 residues. Between the trimmed V and J ends, which lost 1 base and 9 bases, there was a span of 15 bases. Germline CDR1 and CDR2: MGHRA and YSYEKL. The CDR3 loop is CASSQGSQVGRYTF. The CDR3 coding sequence is TGCGCCAGCAGCCAAGGTAGCCAGGTCGGACGCTACACCTTC.

This clonotype showed up just a few times. The chain uses TRBV3-1 and TRBJ2-1; D gene uncertain. Germline V CDR1 and CDR2: LGHDT, YNNKEL (reference sequence). With 1 base removed from V and 7 bases from J, the gap between germline ends came to 8 bases. This CDR3 contains 13 residues. The CDR3, as DNA: TGTGCCAGCAGCCAAGCAGCCGGGAATGAGCAGTTCTTC. Translating gives CASSQAAGNEQFF.

V usage is TRBV29-1 and J usage is TRBJ2-2; D might be TRBD2 (5 bases). The V end lost 2 bases, the J end lost 2 bases, and 6 bases lay between the germline ends. Looked up from germline, CDR1 is SQVTM and CDR2 is ANQGSEA. The length of the CDR3 is 13 residues. In DNA, the CDR3 is TGCAGCGTTGAAAGACTAAACACCGGGGAGCTGTTTTTT. This gives the protein CSVERLNTGELFF.

This clonotype showed up just a few times. The V gene is TRBV7-9, the J gene TRBJ2-7, with 8 bases aligning to TRBD1. This CDR3 has 13 amino acids. Germline CDR1 reads SEHNR; CDR2 reads FQNEAQ (reference sequence). The junction had 4 bases not matched to a gene; V was cut back by 4 bases and J by 5 bases. This CDR3 is CASSSDRAHEQYF. DNA of the CDR3: TGTGCCAGCAGCTCGGACAGGGCCCACGAGCAGTACTTC.

This clonotype was detected many times. CDR3 loop: CSARDRVRTTYEQYF. The CDR3 DNA is TGCAGTGCTAGGGACAGGGTTAGGACAACCTACGAGCAGTACTTC. The V and J genes are TRBV20-1 and TRBJ2-7; 8 positions match TRBD1. The junction had 9 bases not matched to a gene; V was cut back by 3 bases and J by 2 bases. The CDR3 extends over 15 amino acids. Germline assignment: CDR1 DFQATT and CDR2 SNEGSKA (reference sequence).

This clonotype appeared a few times. J is TRBJ2-5 and V is TRBV24-1; 7 bases align to TRBD2. Germline lookup yields CDR1 KGHDR and CDR2 SFDVKD. This CDR3 spans 16 amino acids. Losses at the gene ends were 0 bases for V and 5 bases for J; bases not matched to a gene: 8. The CDR3 DNA reads TGTGCCACCAGTGATTTGGGACTAGAAGGCCGGGAGACCCAGTACTTC. It codes for CATSDLGLEGRETQYF.

This clonotype was found many times. The rearrangement links TRBV7-8 to TRBJ2-2; D is possibly TRBD2 (7 bases). This CDR3 is 17 amino acids long. The germline V gene encodes CDR1 SGHVS and CDR2 FQNEAQ. The V end lost 1 base, the J end lost 4 bases, and 16 bases lay between the germline ends. CDR3 nucleotide sequence: TGTGCCAGCAGCTTAGTCCAACGGGGGGCTGTCACCGGGGAGCTGTTTTTT. It is translated as CASSLVQRGAVTGELFF.

This clonotype was counted many times. The chain employs TRBV10-3 and TRBJ2-7, with a possible D match to TRBD1 (5 bases). The V gene's germline CDR1 is ENHRY and CDR2 SYGVKD. The ends were cut back, 8 bases at V and 2 bases at J, with 13 bases in the middle. CDR3 length equals 13 residues. The DNA of the CDR3 is TGTGCCATCCAAGTTGACAGTCCCTACGAGCAGTACTTC. Translating gives CAIQVDSPYEQYF.

There are a few counts of this clonotype. This sequence joins TRBV3-1 and TRBJ2-6; 9 nucleotides match TRBD1. Germline V CDR1 and CDR2: LGHDT, YNNKEL (reference sequence). The CDR3 is 17 residues long. Unmatched junction bases numbered 4, after V lost 4 bases and J lost 0 bases. As DNA, the CDR3 is TGTGCCAGCAGCCGGGACAGGGTGAACTCTGGGGCCAACGTCCTGACTTTC. Amino acids: CASSRDRVNSGANVLTF.